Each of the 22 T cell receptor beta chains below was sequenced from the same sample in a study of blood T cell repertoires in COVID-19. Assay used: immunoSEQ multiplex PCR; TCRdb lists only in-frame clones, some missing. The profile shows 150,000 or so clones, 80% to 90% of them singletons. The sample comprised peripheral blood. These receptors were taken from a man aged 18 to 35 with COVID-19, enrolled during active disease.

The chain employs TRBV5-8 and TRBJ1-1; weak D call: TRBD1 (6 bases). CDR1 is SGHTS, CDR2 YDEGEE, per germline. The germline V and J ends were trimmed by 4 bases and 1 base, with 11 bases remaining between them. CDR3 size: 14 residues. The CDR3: CASSLGQQNTEAFF. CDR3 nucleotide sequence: TGTGCCAGCAGCCTAGGACAGCAGAACACTGAAGCTTTCTTT.

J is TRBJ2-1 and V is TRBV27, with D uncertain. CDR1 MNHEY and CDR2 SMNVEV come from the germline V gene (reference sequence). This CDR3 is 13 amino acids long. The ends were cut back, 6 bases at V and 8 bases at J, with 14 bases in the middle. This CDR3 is CASSPRNFDEQFF. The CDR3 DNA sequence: TGTGCCAGCAGCCCTAGGAATTTCGATGAGCAGTTCTTC.

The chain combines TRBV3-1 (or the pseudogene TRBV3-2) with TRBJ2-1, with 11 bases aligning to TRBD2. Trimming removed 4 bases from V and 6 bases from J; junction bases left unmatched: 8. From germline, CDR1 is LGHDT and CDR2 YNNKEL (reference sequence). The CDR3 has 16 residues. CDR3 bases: TGTGCCAGCAGCCCCCTTAGCGGGAGGGCCATCAATGAGCAGTTCTTC. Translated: CASSPLSGRAINEQFF.

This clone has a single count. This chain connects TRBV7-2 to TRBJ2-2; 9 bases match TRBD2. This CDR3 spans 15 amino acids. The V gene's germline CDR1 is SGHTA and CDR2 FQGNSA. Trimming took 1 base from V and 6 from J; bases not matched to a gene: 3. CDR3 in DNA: TGTGCCAGCAGCTTAGTAGCGGGAGTATCCGGGGAGCTGTTTTTT. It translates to CASSLVAGVSGELFF.

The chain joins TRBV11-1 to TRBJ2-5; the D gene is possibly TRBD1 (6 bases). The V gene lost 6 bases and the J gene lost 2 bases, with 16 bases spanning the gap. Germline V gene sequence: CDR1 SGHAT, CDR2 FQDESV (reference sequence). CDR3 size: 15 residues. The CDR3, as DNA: TGTGCCAGCAGTTACCGACAGGCCCAACAAGAGACCCAGTACTTC. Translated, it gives CASSYRQAQQETQYF.

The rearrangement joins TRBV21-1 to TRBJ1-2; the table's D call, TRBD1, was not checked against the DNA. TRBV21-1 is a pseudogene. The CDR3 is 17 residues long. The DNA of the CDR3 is TGTGCCAGCAGCAAAGGAACGAACAGGGTGGTGGGGTATGGCTACACCTTC. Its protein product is CASSKGTNRVVGYGYTF.

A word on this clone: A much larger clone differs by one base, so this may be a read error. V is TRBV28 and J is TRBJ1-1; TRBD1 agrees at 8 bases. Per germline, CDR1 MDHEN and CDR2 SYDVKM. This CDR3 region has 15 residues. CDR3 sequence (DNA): TGTGCCGGCAGTCTGAAAAGGACAGGGAGCACTGAAGCTTTCTTT. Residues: CAGSLKRTGSTEAFF.

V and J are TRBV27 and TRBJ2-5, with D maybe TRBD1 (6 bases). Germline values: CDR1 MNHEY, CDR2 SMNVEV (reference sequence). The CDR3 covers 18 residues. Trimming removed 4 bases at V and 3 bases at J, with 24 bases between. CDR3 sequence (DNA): TGTGCCAGCAGTTCACAGTTGGGTCGTTCGGGACACAAAGAGACCCAGTACTTC. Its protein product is CASSSQLGRSGHKETQYF.

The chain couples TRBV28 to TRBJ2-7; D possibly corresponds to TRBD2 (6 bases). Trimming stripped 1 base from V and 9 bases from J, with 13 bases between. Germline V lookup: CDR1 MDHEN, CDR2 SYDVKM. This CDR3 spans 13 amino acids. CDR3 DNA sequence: TGTGCCAGCAGTTTATCGCGGGAATTTGCGCAGTACTTC. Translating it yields CASSLSREFAQYF. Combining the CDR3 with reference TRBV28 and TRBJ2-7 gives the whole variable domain DVKVTQSSRYLVKRTGEKVFLECVQDMDHENMFWYRQDPGLGLRLIYFSYDVKMKEKGDIPEGYSVSREKKERFSLILESASTNQTSMYLCASSLSREFAQYFGPGTRLTVT.

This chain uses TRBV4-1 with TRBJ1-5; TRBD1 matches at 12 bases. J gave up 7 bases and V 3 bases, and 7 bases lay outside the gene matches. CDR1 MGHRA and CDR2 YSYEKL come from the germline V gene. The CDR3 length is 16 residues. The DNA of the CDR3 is TGCGCCAGCAGCCATTCCGGGACAGGGGGCTTGCAGCCCCAGCATTTT. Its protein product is CASSHSGTGGLQPQHF.

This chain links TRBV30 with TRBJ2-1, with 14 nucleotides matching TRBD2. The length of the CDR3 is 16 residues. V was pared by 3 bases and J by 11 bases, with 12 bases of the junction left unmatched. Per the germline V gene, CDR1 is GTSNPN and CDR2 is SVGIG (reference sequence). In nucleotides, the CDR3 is TGTGCCTGGAGAGGTCTGACTAGCGGGAGGGCCGGTCAGCAGTTCTTC. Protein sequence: CAWRGLTSGRAGQQFF.

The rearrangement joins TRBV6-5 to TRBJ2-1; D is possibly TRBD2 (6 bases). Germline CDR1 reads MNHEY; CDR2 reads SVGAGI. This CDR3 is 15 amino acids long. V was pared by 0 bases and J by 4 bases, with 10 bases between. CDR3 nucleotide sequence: TGTGCCAGCAGTTACTCGGGGGGAGCTTACAATGAGCAGTTCTTC. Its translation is CASSYSGGAYNEQFF.

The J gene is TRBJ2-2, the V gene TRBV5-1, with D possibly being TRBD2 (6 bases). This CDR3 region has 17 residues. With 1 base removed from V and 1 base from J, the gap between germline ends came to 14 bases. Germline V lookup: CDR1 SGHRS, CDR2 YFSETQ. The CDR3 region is CASSLRSGRKNTGELFF. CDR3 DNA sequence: TGCGCCAGCAGCTTGAGGTCAGGGAGGAAGAACACCGGGGAGCTGTTTTTT.

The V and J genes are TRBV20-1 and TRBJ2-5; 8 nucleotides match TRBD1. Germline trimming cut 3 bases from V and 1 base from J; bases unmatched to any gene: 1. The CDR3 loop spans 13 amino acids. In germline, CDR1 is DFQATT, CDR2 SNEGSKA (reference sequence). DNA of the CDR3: TGCAGTGCTAGTGGACAGGGCCAAGAGACCCAGTACTTC. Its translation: CSASGQGQETQYF.

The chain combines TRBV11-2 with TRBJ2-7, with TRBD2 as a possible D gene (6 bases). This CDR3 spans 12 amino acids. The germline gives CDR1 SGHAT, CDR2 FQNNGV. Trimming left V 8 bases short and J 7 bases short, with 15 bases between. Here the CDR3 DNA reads TGTGCCAGCGGGGACTCAGTACGAGAGCAGTACTTC. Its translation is CASGDSVREQYF.

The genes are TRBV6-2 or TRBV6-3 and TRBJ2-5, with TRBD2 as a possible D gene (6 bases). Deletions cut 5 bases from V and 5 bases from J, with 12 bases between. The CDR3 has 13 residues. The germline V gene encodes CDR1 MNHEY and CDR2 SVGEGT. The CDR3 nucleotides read TGTGCCAGCAGTCCCCCTAGCGCCGAGACCCAGTACTTC. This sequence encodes CASSPPSAETQYF.

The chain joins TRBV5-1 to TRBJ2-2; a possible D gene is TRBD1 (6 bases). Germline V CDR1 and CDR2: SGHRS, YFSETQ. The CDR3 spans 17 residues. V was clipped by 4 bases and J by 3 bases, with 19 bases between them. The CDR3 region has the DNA TGCGCCAGCAGCAAACTACTGACAGGAGGTTACACCGGGGAGCTGTTTTTT. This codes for CASSKLLTGGYTGELFF.

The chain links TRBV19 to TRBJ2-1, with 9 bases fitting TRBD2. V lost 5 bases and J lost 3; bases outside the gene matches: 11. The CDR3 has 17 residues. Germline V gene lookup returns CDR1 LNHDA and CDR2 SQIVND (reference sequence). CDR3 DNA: TGTGCCAGTAGTTCCCGGGGTAGCGGGAGTGTCTACAATGAGCAGTTCTTC. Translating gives CASSSRGSGSVYNEQFF. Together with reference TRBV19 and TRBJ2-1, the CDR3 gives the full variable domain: DGGITQSPKYLFRKEGQNVTLSCEQNLNHDAMYWYRQDPGQGLRLIYYSQIVNDFQKGDIAEGYSVSREKKESFPLTVTSAQKNPTAFYLCASSSRGSGSVYNEQFFGPGTRLTVL.

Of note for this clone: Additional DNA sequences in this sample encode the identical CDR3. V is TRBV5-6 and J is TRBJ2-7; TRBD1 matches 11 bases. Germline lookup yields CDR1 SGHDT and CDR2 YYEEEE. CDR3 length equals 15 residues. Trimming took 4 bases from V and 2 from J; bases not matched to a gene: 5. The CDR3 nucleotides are TGTGCCAGCAGCCCCGGGACAGGGGGACCCTACGAGCAGTACTTC. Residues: CASSPGTGGPYEQYF.

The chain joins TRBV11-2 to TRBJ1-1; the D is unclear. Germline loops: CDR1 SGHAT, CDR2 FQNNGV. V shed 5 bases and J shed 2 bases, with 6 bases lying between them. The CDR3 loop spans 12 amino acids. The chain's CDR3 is CASSLINTEAFF. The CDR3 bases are TGTGCCAGCAGCCTTATTAACACTGAAGCTTTCTTT.

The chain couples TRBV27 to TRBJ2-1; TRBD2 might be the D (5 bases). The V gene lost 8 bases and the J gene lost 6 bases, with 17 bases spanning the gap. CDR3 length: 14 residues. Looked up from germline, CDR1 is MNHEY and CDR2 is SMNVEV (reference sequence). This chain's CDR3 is CASRTGLGSNEQFF. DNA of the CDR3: TGTGCCAGCCGAACCGGACTTGGGAGCAATGAGCAGTTCTTC.

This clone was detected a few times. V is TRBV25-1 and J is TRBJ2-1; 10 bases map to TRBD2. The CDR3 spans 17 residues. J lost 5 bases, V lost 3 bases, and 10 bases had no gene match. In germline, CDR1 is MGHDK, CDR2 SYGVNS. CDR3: CASSDPSSGSYHNEQFF. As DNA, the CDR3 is TGTGCCAGCAGTGATCCCTCTAGCGGGAGCTACCACAATGAGCAGTTCTTC.